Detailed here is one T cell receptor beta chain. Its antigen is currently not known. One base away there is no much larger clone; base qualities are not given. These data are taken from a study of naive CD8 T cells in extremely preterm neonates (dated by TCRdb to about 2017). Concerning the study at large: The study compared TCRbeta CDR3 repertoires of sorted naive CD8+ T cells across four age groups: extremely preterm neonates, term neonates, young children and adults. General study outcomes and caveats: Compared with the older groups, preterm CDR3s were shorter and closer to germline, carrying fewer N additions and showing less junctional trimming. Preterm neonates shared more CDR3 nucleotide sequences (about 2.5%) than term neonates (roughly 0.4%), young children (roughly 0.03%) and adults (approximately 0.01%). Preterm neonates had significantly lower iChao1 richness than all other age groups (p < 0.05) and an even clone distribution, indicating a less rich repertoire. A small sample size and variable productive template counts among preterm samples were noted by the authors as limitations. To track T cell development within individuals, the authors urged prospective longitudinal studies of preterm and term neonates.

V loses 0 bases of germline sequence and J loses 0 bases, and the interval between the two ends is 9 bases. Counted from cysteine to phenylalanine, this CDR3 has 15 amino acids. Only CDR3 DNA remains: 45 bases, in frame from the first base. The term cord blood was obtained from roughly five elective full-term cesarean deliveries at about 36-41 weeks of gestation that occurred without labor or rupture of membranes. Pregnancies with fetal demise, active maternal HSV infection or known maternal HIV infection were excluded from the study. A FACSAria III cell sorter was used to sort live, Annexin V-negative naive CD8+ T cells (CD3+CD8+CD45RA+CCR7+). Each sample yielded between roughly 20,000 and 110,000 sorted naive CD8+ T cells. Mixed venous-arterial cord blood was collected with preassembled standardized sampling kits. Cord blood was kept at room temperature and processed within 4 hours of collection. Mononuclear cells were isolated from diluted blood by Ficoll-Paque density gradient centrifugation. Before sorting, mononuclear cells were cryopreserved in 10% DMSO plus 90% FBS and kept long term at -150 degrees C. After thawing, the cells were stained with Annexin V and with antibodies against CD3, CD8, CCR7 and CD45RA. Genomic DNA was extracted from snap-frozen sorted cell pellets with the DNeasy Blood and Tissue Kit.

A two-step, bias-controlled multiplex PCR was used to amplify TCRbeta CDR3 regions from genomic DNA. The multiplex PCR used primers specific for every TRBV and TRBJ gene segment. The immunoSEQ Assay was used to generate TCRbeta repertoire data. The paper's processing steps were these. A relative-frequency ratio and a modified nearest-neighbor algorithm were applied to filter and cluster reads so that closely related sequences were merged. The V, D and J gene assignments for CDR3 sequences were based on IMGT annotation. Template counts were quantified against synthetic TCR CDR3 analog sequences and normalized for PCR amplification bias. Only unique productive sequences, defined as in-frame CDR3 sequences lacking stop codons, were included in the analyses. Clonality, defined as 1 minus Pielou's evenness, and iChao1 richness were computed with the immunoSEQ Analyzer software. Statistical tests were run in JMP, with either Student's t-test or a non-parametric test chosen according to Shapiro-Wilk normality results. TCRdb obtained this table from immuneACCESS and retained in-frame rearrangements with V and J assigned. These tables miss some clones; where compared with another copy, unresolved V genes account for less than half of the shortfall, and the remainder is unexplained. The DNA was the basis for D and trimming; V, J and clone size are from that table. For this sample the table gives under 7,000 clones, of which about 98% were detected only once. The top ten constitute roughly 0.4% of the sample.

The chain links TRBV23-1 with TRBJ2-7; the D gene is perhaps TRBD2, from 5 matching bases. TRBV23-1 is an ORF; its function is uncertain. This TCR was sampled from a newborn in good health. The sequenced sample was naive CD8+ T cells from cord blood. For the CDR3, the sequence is CASSQSSESSYEQYF. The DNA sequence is TGCGCCAGCAGTCAATCTAGCGAGAGCTCCTACGAGCAGTACTTC.